Below are 10 T cell receptor beta chains sequenced from a single sample in a study of shared clonotypes between healthy human individuals. Sequencing was performed with immunoSEQ multiplex PCR; in TCRdb, only in-frame clones are kept and a portion is missing. The sample lists about 680,000 clones, approximately 90% occurring once. CD45RO-negative, CCR7-positively selected cells formed the naive CD8 fraction, excluding terminally differentiated effector memory CD45RA+ cells. Sequenced material: naive CD8+ T cells sorted from blood. These receptors were collected from a man aged 25 to 45 in good health.

The J gene is TRBJ2-7, the V gene TRBV2; 7 bases are a match to TRBD1. V was pared by 3 bases and J by 6 bases, with 5 bases of the junction left unmatched. Germline lookup yields CDR1 SNHLY and CDR2 FYNNEI. CDR3 length: 13 amino acids. This CDR3 is CASSDRDSREQYF. In DNA, the CDR3 is TGTGCCAGCAGTGACCGGGACAGCCGCGAGCAGTACTTC.

The chain has TRBV4-3 and TRBJ2-7; D is perhaps TRBD1 or TRBD2 (5 bases each). The V gene lost 0 bases and the J gene lost 2 bases, with 17 bases spanning the gap. CDR3 size: 17 residues. CDR1 is LGHNA and CDR2 is YSLEER in the germline V gene. CDR3 residues: CASSQDQGRLGAYEQYF. As DNA, the CDR3 is TGCGCCAGCAGCCAAGACCAAGGACGCTTGGGGGCCTACGAGCAGTACTTC.

The chain carries TRBV6-1 and TRBJ2-7; D uncertain. Germline V CDR1 and CDR2: MNHNS, SASEGT. The CDR3 runs to 10 residues. Trimming removed 6 bases from V and 5 bases from J, with 5 bases in between. This CDR3 is CASRRNEQYF. The DNA of the CDR3 is TGTGCCAGCAGGAGAAACGAGCAGTACTTC.

V and J are TRBV5-1 and TRBJ1-1; unclear D gene. Deletions cut 1 base from V and 4 bases from J, with 8 bases between. This CDR3 has 13 amino acids. The germline CDR1 and CDR2 sequences are SGHRS and YFSETQ. The CDR3 DNA sequence: TGCGCCAGCAGCTTGCGTTCCGCCACTGAAGCTTTCTTT. This translates into CASSLRSATEAFF.

The genes are TRBV9 and TRBJ1-4; maybe TRBD1 (6 bases). V lost 2 bases, J lost 3 bases, and 8 bases lay in between. CDR3 length: 14 residues. Germline V gene lookup returns CDR1 SGDLS and CDR2 YYNGEE. Here the CDR3 DNA reads TGTGCCAGCAGCGTTCAGGGGTCTAATGAAAAACTGTTTTTT. Residues: CASSVQGSNEKLFF.

The chain employs TRBV2 and TRBJ1-5; 12 bases align to TRBD1. The CDR3 extends over 21 amino acids. V lost 0 bases to trimming and J lost 1 base; unmatched junction nucleotides: 13. Germline lookup yields CDR1 SNHLY and CDR2 FYNNEI. The CDR3: CASSEAHWGQGARISNQPQHF. CDR3 in DNA: TGTGCCAGCAGTGAAGCGCACTGGGGACAGGGGGCGAGGATAAGCAATCAGCCCCAGCATTTT. The full variable domain, completed using reference TRBV2 and TRBJ1-5, is EPEVTQTPSHQVTQMGQEVILRCVPISNHLYFYWYRQILGQKVEFLVSFYNNEISEKSEIFDDQFSVERPDGSNFTLKIRSTKLEDSAMYFCASSEAHWGQGARISNQPQHFGDGTRLSIL.

This chain links TRBV7-9 with TRBJ2-1; no reliable D call. Germline loops: CDR1 SEHNR, CDR2 FQNEAQ (reference sequence). CDR3 length: 16 amino acids. Deletions cut 2 bases from V and 4 bases from J, with 15 bases between. CDR3 loop: CASSLFQRPGYNEQFF. The CDR3 DNA follows: TGTGCCAGCAGCTTATTTCAGAGGCCCGGGTACAATGAGCAGTTCTTC.

The J gene is TRBJ2-3, the V gene TRBV6-6; D gene ambiguous. Trimming removed 2 bases at V and 1 base at J, with 4 bases between. Germline CDR1 and CDR2: MNHNY and SVGAGI (reference sequence). The CDR3 contains 13 residues. CDR3 in amino acids: CASSYAGTDTQYF. The CDR3 DNA follows: TGTGCCAGCAGTTACGCGGGCACAGATACGCAGTATTTT.

The table lists this clone with a count of one. The genes are TRBV7-9 and TRBJ2-1; D not resolved. CDR1 is SEHNR, CDR2 FQNEAQ, per germline (reference sequence). There are 12 residues in the CDR3. Between the trimmed V and J ends, which lost 3 bases and 7 bases, there was a span of 7 bases. The CDR3 coding sequence is TGTGCCAGCAGCTTTAGTTTAAATGAGCAGTTCTTC. This encodes CASSFSLNEQFF.

This chain uses TRBV28 with TRBJ2-1, with TRBD2 matching 8 bases. The CDR3 sequence is 13 residues long. Trimming took 8 bases from V and 7 from J; bases not matched to a gene: 7. Per the germline V gene, CDR1 is MDHEN and CDR2 is SYDVKM. The CDR3 loop reads CASGPGTSNEQFF. CDR3 DNA sequence: TGTGCCAGCGGTCCCGGGACTAGTAATGAGCAGTTCTTC.